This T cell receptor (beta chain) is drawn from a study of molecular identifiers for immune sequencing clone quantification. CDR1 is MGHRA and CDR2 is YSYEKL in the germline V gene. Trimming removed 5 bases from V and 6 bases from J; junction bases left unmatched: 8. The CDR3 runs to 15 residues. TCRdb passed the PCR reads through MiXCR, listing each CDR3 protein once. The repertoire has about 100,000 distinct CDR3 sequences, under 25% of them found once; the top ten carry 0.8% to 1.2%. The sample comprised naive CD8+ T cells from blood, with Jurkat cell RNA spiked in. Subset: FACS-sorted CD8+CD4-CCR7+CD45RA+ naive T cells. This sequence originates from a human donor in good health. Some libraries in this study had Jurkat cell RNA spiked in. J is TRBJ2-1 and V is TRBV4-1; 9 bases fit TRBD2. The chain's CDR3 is CASSDRLAEFNEQFF. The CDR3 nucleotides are TGCGCCAGCAGCGACAGACTAGCGGAGTTCAATGAGCAGTTCTTC.